This T cell receptor beta chain was recovered during a study of blood T cell repertoires in COVID-19. Overall study: Acute and convalescent COVID-19 samples came from the United States, Italy and Spain. The analysed material was cDNA or gDNA that came from T cells, B-cell-depleted T cells, or PBMCs.

In the original workflow: Researchers report that nucleated cell counts were estimated from reference gene primer amplification. Sequencing used immunoSEQ multiplex PCR; TCRdb keeps in-frame clones, though not all of them. V, J and clone size reflect that table, while D and trimming were determined from the DNA. The top ten hold roughly 11% of the sample, which has about 160,000 clones, 81% seen once. This CDR3 is built from 13 residues. V dropped 8 bases and J dropped 7 bases, with 17 bases sitting between them. The germline V gene has CDR1 SGHTA and CDR2 FQGTGA. This clone was counted between two and nine times.

The sequenced sample consisted of peripheral blood. This chain joins TRBV7-3 and TRBJ1-1, with a tentative D call TRBD1 (6 bases). The source is a man between 60 and 75 years old with active or convalescent COVID-19. CDR3 in amino acids: CASGRRGGSEAFF. Written as DNA, the CDR3 is TGTGCCAGCGGAAGAAGGGGGGGTAGTGAAGCTTTCTTT.